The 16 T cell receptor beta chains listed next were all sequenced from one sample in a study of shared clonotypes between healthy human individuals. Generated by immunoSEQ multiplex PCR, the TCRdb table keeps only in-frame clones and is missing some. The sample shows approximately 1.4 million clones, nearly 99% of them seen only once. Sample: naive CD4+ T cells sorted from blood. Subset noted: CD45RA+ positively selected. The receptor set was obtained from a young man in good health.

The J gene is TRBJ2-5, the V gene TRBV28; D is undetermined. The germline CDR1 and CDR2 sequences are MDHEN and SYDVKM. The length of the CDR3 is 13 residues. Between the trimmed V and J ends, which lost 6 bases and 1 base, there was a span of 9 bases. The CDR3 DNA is TGTGCCAGCAGCCCCCGGGCCCAAGAGACCCAGTACTTC. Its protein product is CASSPRAQETQYF.

CDR3 loop: CASSLDGLAEAFF. The CDR3 DNA is TGTGCCAGCAGCTTAGACGGCCTGGCTGAAGCTTTCTTT. The chain links TRBV11-2 to TRBJ1-1; D is unclear. V was clipped by 0 bases and J by 6 bases, with 8 bases between them. Germline assignment: CDR1 SGHAT and CDR2 FQNNGV. The CDR3 sequence is 13 residues long.

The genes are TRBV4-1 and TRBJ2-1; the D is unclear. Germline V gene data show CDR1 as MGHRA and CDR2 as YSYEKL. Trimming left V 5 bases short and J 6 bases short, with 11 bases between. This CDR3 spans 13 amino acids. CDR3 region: CASSRLVVNEQFF. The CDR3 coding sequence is TGCGCCAGCAGCAGGCTAGTGGTCAATGAGCAGTTCTTC.

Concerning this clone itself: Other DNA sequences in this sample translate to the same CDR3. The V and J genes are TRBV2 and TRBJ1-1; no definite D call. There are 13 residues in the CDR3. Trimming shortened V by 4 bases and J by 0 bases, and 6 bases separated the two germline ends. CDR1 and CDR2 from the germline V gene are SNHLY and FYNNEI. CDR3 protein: CASSGDVNTEAFF. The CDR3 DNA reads TGTGCCAGCAGTGGAGATGTGAACACTGAAGCTTTCTTT.

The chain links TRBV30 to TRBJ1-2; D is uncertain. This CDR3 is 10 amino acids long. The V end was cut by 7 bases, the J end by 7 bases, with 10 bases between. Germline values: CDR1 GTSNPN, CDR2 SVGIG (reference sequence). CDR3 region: CAYLRAGYTF. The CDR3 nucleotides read TGTGCCTACCTAAGGGCTGGCTACACCTTC.

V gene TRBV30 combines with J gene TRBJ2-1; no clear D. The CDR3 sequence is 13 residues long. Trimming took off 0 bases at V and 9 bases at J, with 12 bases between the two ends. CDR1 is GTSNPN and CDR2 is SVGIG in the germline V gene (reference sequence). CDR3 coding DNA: TGTGCCTGGAGTGTACGCGGTTTGGGTGAGCAGTTCTTC. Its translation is CAWSVRGLGEQFF. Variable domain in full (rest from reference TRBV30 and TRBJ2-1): SQTIHQWPATLVQPVGSPLSLECTVEGTSNPNLYWYRQAAGRGLQLLFYSVGIGQISSEVPQNLSASRPQDRQFILSSKKLLLSDSGFYLCAWSVRGLGEQFFGPGTRLTVL.

The CDR3, as DNA: TGTGCCAGCAGCCAGCGCGGAGGCGCTATGAATCAGCCCCAGCATTTT. Translated: CASSQRGGAMNQPQHF. The chain has TRBV28 and TRBJ1-5; unclear D gene. V was trimmed by 6 bases and J by 4 bases, leaving 19 bases between them. Germline CDR1 reads MDHEN; CDR2 reads SYDVKM. The CDR3 loop spans 16 amino acids.

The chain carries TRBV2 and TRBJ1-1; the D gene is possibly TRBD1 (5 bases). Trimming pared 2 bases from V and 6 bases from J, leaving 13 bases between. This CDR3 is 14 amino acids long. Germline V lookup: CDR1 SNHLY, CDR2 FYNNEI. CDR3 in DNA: TGTGCCAGCAGTGAAATTAGGGGCTCTTCTGAAGCTTTCTTT. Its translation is CASSEIRGSSEAFF. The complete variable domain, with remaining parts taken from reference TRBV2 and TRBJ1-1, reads EPEVTQTPSHQVTQMGQEVILRCVPISNHLYFYWYRQILGQKVEFLVSFYNNEISEKSEIFDDQFSVERPDGSNFTLKIRSTKLEDSAMYFCASSEIRGSSEAFFGQGTRLTVV.

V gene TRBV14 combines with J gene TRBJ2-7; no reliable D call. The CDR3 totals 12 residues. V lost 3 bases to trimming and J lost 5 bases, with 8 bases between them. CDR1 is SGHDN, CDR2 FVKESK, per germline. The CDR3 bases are TGTGCCAGCAGCCATACGGCCCACGAGCAGTACTTC. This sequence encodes CASSHTAHEQYF.

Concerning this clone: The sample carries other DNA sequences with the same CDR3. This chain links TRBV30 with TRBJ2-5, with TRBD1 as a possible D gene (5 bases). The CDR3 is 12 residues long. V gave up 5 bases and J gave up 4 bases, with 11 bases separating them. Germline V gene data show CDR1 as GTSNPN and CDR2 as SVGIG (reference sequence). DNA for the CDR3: TGTGCCTGGTCAGGGCTGGGAGAGACCCAGTACTTC. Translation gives CAWSGLGETQYF.

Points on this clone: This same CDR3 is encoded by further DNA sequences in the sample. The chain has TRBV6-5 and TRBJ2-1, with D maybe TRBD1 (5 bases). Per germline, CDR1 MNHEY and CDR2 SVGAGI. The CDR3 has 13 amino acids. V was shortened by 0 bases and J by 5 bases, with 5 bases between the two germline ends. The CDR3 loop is CASSYSRDNEQFF. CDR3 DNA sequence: TGTGCCAGCAGTTACTCCAGGGACAATGAGCAGTTCTTC.

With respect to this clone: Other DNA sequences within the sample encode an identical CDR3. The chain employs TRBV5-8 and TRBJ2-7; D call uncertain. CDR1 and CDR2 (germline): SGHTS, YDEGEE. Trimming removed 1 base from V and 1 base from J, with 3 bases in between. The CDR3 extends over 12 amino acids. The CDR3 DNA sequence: TGTGCCAGCAGCTTGACTTCCTACGAGCAGTACTTC. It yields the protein CASSLTSYEQYF.

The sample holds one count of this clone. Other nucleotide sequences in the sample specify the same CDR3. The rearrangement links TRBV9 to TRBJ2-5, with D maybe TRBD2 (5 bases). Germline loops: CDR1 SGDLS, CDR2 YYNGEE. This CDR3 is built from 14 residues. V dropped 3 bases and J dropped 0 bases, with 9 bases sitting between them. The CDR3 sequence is CASSARGYQETQYF. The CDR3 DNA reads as TGTGCCAGCAGCGCCCGAGGGTACCAAGAGACCCAGTACTTC.

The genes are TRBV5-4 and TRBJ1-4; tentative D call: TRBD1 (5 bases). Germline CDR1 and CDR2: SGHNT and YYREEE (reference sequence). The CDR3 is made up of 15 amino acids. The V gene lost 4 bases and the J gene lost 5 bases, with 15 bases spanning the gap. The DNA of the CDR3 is TGTGCCAGCAGCCCCTGGGGAGGGACGAATGAAAAACTGTTTTTT. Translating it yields CASSPWGGTNEKLFF.

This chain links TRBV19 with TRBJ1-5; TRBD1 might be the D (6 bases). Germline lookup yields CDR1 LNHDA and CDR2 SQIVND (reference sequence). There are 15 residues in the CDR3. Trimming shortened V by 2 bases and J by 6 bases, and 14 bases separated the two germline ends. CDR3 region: CASSIMGARVQPQHF. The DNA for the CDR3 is TGTGCCAGTAGTATAATGGGGGCTCGGGTTCAGCCCCAGCATTTT.

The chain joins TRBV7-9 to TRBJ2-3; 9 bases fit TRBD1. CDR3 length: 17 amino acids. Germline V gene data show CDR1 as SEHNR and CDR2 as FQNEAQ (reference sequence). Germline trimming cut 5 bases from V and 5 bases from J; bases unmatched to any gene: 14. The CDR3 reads CASSPISWDRVGDTQYF. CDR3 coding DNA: TGTGCCAGCAGCCCCATCAGTTGGGACAGGGTTGGAGATACGCAGTATTTT.